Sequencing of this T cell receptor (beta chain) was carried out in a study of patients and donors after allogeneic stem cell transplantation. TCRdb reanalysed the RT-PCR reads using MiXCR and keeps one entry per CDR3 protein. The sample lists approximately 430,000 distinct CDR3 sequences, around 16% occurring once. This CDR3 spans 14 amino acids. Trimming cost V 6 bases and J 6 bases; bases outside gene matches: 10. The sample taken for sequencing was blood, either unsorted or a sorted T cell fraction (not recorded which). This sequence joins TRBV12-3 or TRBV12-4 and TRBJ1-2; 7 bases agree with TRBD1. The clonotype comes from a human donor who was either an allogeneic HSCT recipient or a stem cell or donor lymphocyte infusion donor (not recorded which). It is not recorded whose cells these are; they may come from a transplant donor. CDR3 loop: CASREDRAGHGYTF. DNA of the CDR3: TGTGCCAGCAGAGAAGACAGGGCAGGCCATGGCTACACCTTC.